This T cell receptor beta chain was captured by sequencing in a study of blood T cell repertoires in COVID-19. Using immunoSEQ multiplex PCR, the repertoire was profiled, and TCRdb retains in-frame clones only, with some absent. This sample has 40,000 to 50,000 clones, with around 89% found just once. Germline assignment: CDR1 SGHKS and CDR2 YYEKEE (reference sequence). V lost 4 bases and J lost 2, with 18 bases in between. The CDR3 is made up of 16 amino acids. The chain joins TRBV5-5 to TRBJ2-5; TRBD1 is a possible D gene (5 bases). The TCR sequence derives from a human donor in a cohort sampled during active COVID-19. What was sequenced was peripheral blood. The CDR3 reads CASSIYRPNGQETQYF. CDR3 DNA: TGTGCCAGCAGCATTTACAGGCCCAATGGGCAAGAGACCCAGTACTTC.